What follows are 18 T cell receptor beta chains derived from one specimen sequenced in a study of blood T cell repertoires in COVID-19. Assay: immunoSEQ multiplex PCR; the TCRdb copy retains only in-frame clones and omits some. The repertoire includes about 250,000 clones, about nine tenths of them detected once, and over 1.5% sits in the top ten. The sequenced material came from PBMCs or T cells enriched from blood (not recorded which). The receptor set was obtained from a man in his forties or fifties who had recovered from COVID-19.

As to this clone: Since a much larger clone is just one base distant, this may be a read error. V and J are TRBV7-3 and TRBJ1-1; D may be TRBD1 (5 bases). The V end lost 5 bases, the J end lost 1 base, and 8 bases lay between the germline ends. Germline CDR1 is SGHTA and CDR2 is FQGTGA. CDR3 length: 13 residues. The chain's CDR3 is CASSLDRNTEAFF. Here the CDR3 DNA reads TGTGCCAGCAGCCTCGACAGGAACACTGAAGCTTTCTTT.

The chain couples TRBV4-1 to TRBJ1-6; D gene ambiguous. This CDR3 region has 16 residues. V lost 1 base, J lost 10 bases, and 17 bases lay in between. Germline CDR1 reads MGHRA; CDR2 reads YSYEKL. CDR3 in amino acids: CASSQAVEIFGSPLHF. The CDR3 DNA sequence: TGCGCCAGCAGCCAAGCGGTGGAGATATTTGGATCACCCCTCCACTTT.

V gene TRBV10-2 combines with J gene TRBJ1-1; D remains ambiguous. The CDR3 spans 13 residues. Trimming stripped 2 bases from V and 5 bases from J, with 9 bases between. The V gene's germline CDR1 is WSHSY and CDR2 SAAADI. The CDR3 DNA is TGCGCCAGCAGTGAGGGCAGATCAACTGAAGCTTTCTTT. Its protein product is CASSEGRSTEAFF.

The chain has TRBV7-8 and TRBJ1-3; a weak D match, TRBD1 (5 bases). CDR3 length equals 14 residues. Trimming pared 5 bases from V and 2 bases from J, leaving 10 bases between. Germline assignment: CDR1 SGHVS and CDR2 FQNEAQ. CDR3 sequence reads: CASSPQGAGNTIYF. CDR3 sequence (DNA): TGTGCCAGCAGCCCGCAGGGTGCTGGAAACACCATATATTTT.

This clone has more than one count but fewer than ten. This chain connects TRBV4-1 to TRBJ1-3, with D possibly TRBD1 on 6 matching bases. Germline values: CDR1 MGHRA, CDR2 YSYEKL. Trimming removed 0 bases at V and 4 bases at J, with 10 bases between. This CDR3 has 15 amino acids. The CDR3 here is CASSQEGGTGNTIYF. DNA for the CDR3: TGCGCCAGCAGCCAAGAAGGGGGTACGGGAAACACCATATATTTT.

This chain links TRBV12-3 or TRBV12-4 with TRBJ2-5; no clear D. The CDR3 loop spans 13 amino acids. Between the trimmed V and J ends, which lost 1 base and 5 bases, there was a span of 8 bases. The CDR3 loop is CASSLDSGETQYF. DNA of the CDR3: TGTGCCAGCAGTTTAGACAGTGGGGAGACCCAGTACTTC.

V gene TRBV28 combines with J gene TRBJ2-3; TRBD1 matches at 7 bases. The length of the CDR3 is 15 residues. V shed 5 bases, J shed 0 bases, and the junction held 5 bases outside the gene matches. The germline CDR1 and CDR2 sequences are MDHEN and SYDVKM. In DNA, the CDR3 is TGTGCCAGCAGTAAACAGGGGTATAGCACAGATACGCAGTATTTT. Encoded protein: CASSKQGYSTDTQYF.

The genes are TRBV29-1 and TRBJ2-5; 14 nucleotides align to TRBD2. V shed 6 bases and J 7 bases; nucleotides not matched to a gene: 10. This CDR3 is built from 15 residues. Germline loops: CDR1 SQVTM, CDR2 ANQGSEA. This chain's CDR3 is CSVDLGLAGGGTQYF. The CDR3 coding sequence is TGCAGCGTCGACCTTGGACTAGCGGGGGGAGGGACCCAGTACTTC.

This chain joins TRBV5-1 and TRBJ2-7, with 15 bases aligning to TRBD2. Germline V gives CDR1 SGHRS, CDR2 YFSETQ. V was clipped by 4 bases and J by 0 bases; unmatched bases: 11. This CDR3 is 19 amino acids long. CDR3 sequence: CASSPGLAGGSISSYEQYF. The CDR3 nucleotides read TGCGCCAGCAGCCCGGGACTAGCGGGAGGCTCGATTAGCTCCTACGAGCAGTACTTC.

The rearrangement links TRBV28 to TRBJ1-2, with D possibly TRBD1 on 5 matching bases. The V end lost 5 bases, the J end lost 8 bases, and 18 bases lay between the germline ends. The CDR3 totals 14 residues. In germline, CDR1 is MDHEN, CDR2 SYDVKM. CDR3 DNA: TGTGCCAGCAGTGGGGGGGATACTCCCTGGGGCTACACCTTC. Amino acid sequence: CASSGGDTPWGYTF.

The count of this clone is one. The rearrangement joins TRBV7-2 to TRBJ1-2; 11 nucleotides agree with TRBD1. Germline V gene data show CDR1 as SGHTA and CDR2 as FQGNSA. After removal of 0 bases from V and 4 bases from J, the junction contained 7 bases not matched to a gene. The CDR3 is 17 amino acids. The DNA of the CDR3 is TGTGCCAGCAGCTTAGCGCTAGGGGACAGGGGGTCCTATGGCTACACCTTC. This translates into CASSLALGDRGSYGYTF.

The chain uses TRBV7-8 and TRBJ1-2; D gene ambiguous. V dropped 5 bases and J dropped 4 bases, with 14 bases sitting between them. The CDR3 extends over 14 amino acids. Germline loops: CDR1 SGHVS, CDR2 FQNEAQ. The CDR3 DNA follows: TGTGCCAGCAGCCCCCGGAGGACCGGCTATGGCTACACCTTC. It codes for CASSPRRTGYGYTF.

This clone was detected only a few times. The chain links TRBV13 to TRBJ1-2; no firm D call. Germline values: CDR1 PRHDT, CDR2 FYEKMQ (reference sequence). V was pared by 0 bases and J by 6 bases, with 20 bases between. The CDR3 is 17 amino acids. CDR3 region: CASSLGGPGDFRNGYTF. CDR3 sequence (DNA): TGTGCCAGCAGCTTAGGCGGTCCAGGCGATTTTAGGAATGGCTACACCTTC. The entire variable domain, with the rest obtained from reference TRBV13 and TRBJ1-2, is as follows: AAGVIQSPRHLIKEKRETATLKCYPIPRHDTVYWYQQGPGQDPQFLISFYEKMQSDKGSIPDRFSAQQFSDYHSELNMSSLELGDSALYFCASSLGGPGDFRNGYTFGSGTRLTVV.

The genes are TRBV30 and TRBJ2-7, with 8 bases fitting TRBD1. After removal of 0 bases from V and 0 bases from J, the junction contained 4 bases not matched to a gene. The germline V gene encodes CDR1 GTSNPN and CDR2 SVGIG (reference sequence). The CDR3 length is 15 residues. The CDR3 coding sequence is TGTGCCTGGAGTGTCGGACAGGGCCCCTCCTACGAGCAGTACTTC. This translates into CAWSVGQGPSYEQYF.

The chain is built from TRBV7-9 and TRBJ2-3, with a possible D match to TRBD2 (6 bases). Trimming took off 7 bases at V and 7 bases at J, with 18 bases between the two ends. Looked up from germline, CDR1 is SEHNR and CDR2 is FQNEAQ (reference sequence). This CDR3 region has 14 residues. The CDR3 sequence: CASIPGTYVNTQYF. Here the CDR3 DNA reads TGTGCCAGCATCCCCGGGACTTATGTGAATACGCAGTATTTT.

There are a few counts of this clone. V usage is TRBV5-1 and J usage is TRBJ2-7; TRBD2 matches 7 bases. The CDR3 is 14 residues long. Germline values: CDR1 SGHRS, CDR2 YFSETQ. Germline trimming cut 5 bases from V and 1 base from J; bases unmatched to any gene: 6. The CDR3 bases are TGCGCCAGCAGTTCCGGGACTATTTCCTACGAGCAGTACTTC. Translating gives CASSSGTISYEQYF. Together with reference TRBV5-1 and TRBJ2-7, the CDR3 gives the full variable domain: KAGVTQTPRYLIKTRGQQVTLSCSPISGHRSVSWYQQTPGQGLQFLFEYFSETQRNKGNFPGRFSGRQFSNSRSEMNVSTLELGDSALYLCASSSGTISYEQYFGPGTRLTVT.

The V and J genes are TRBV11-2 and TRBJ2-4; 12 positions agree with TRBD1. After removal of 5 bases from V and 3 bases from J, the junction contained 5 bases not matched to a gene. The CDR3 has 16 amino acids. The germline V gene encodes CDR1 SGHAT and CDR2 FQNNGV. The CDR3 protein is CASSPGTGGGKNIQYF. The CDR3 coding sequence is TGTGCCAGCAGCCCGGGGACAGGGGGCGGCAAAAACATTCAGTACTTC.

This chain links TRBV12-3 or TRBV12-4 with TRBJ2-4; the D is unclear. Trimming left V 4 bases short and J 6 bases short, with 4 bases between. CDR3 length: 11 residues. The CDR3 region is CASSYRNIQYF. The CDR3 bases are TGTGCCAGCAGTTACAGAAACATTCAGTACTTC.